The present T cell receptor beta chain was sequenced within a study of T cells after yellow fever vaccination. This clonotype has a count of ten or more. Its antigen is unidentified. TCR cDNA was made by 5'RACE template switching, adding a universal primer site and UMIs. TCRdb redid the calling of the 5' RACE reads with MiXCR, one entry per CDR3 protein. The sample lists about 150,000 distinct CDR3 sequences, approximately 6.6% seen once, with more than 0.6% in the top ten. V was cut by 3 bases and J by 2 bases, with 8 bases left in between. CDR3 length: 13 amino acids. Study conclusions and caveats: Post-booster repertoires again held most primary-vaccination clones (approximately 96% CD4, around 90% CD8).

Source: CD4+ T cells sorted from PBMCs, taken 10 days after the yellow fever booster vaccination. The TCR originated in a man between 25 and 39 years old who received the YFV17D yellow fever vaccine. The rearrangement links TRBV12-3 or TRBV12-4 to TRBJ2-7, with D unclear. CDR3 sequence: CASSLGIPYEQYF. In DNA, the CDR3 is TGTGCCAGCAGTTTGGGCATCCCCTACGAGCAGTACTTC.